This T cell receptor beta chain is from a study of blood T cell repertoires in COVID-19. In the study overall: The analysed material was cDNA or gDNA that came from T cells, B-cell-depleted T cells, or PBMCs.

After removal of 3 bases from V and 5 bases from J, the junction contained 3 bases not matched to a gene. Germline CDR1 MNHEY, CDR2 SVGAGI. This CDR3 region has 14 residues. As originally analysed: Reference gene primer amplification gave estimated nucleated cell counts. TCRdb's copy holds only in-frame clones and misses some; the assay was immunoSEQ multiplex PCR. V and J calls and clone size are as listed in that table; D and trimming were resolved from the DNA. The sample includes around 72,000 clones, 70% to 90% of them seen just once. The sequence was collected from a man aged 50-59 years with acute or convalescent COVID-19. The rearrangement joins TRBV6-5 to TRBJ2-5, with 10 positions matching TRBD1. The sample comprised peripheral blood. The CDR3 spells CASSYSTGGETQYF. The CDR3 DNA follows: TGTGCCAGCAGTTATTCGACAGGGGGCGAGACCCAGTACTTC.